The present T cell receptor (beta chain) was sequenced within a study of T cell responses to AZD1222 COVID-19 vaccine. As for the study in general: Pooled together were second doses at about 4 or about 12 weeks. Study findings and constraints: Donor demographics were predominantly white British with a female majority; clonal diversity may be underestimated. Targeting of unmutated variant regions was reportedly seen in nearly half of spike-specific TCRs. Seropositive at baseline were only a handful of AZD1222 recipients.

From germline, CDR1 is SGDLS and CDR2 YYNGEE. The CDR3 totals 16 residues. V dropped 4 bases and J dropped 0 bases, with 16 bases sitting between them. Sequencing was performed with immunoSEQ multiplex PCR; in TCRdb, only in-frame clones are kept and a portion is missing. The repertoire includes some 150,000 clones, 90% of them detected once, and approximately 3.6% sits in the top ten. To note about this clone: As yet, its antigen is unknown.

This chain uses TRBV9 with TRBJ1-1, with a weak D call TRBD1 (5 bases). The sample consisted of peripheral blood, taken on day 0 of AZD1222 vaccination. This receptor was taken from an adult in good health. DNA of the CDR3: TGTGCCAGCAGCCAGCAGGCAGGGCTCATGAACACTGAAGCTTTCTTT. Its protein product is CASSQQAGLMNTEAFF.